There are a few counts of the clone carrying this T cell receptor (beta chain). No antigen is known for it. Germline V CDR1 and CDR2: MDHEN, SYDVKM. The V segment lost 8 bases and the J segment 2 bases; nucleotides outside the gene matches: 4. This CDR3 has 13 amino acids. The table came from immunoSEQ multiplex PCR; TCRdb's copy has only in-frame clones and leaves some out. The repertoire has approximately 180,000 clones, 85% to 90% of them found once; the top ten carry 1.5% to 2%. These data originate in a study of T cell responses to AZD1222 COVID-19 vaccine. Findings of the study overall: No repertoire was sampled before or during the peak T cell response, only after it.

The rearrangement links TRBV28 to TRBJ2-7, with TRBD2 identical over 9 bases. This TCR came from an adult in good health. This material consisted of peripheral blood, taken on day 0 of AZD1222 vaccination. The CDR3 loop reads CASFSGSPYEQYF. CDR3 nucleotides: TGTGCCAGCTTTAGCGGGAGTCCCTACGAGCAGTACTTC.